One sample yielded the 16 T cell receptor beta chains listed below, sequenced in a study of shared clonotypes between healthy human individuals. Assay: immunoSEQ multiplex PCR; the TCRdb copy retains only in-frame clones and omits some. The profile shows some 2,000,000 clones, less than 95% of them singletons. CD45RO-negative, CCR7-positively selected cells formed the naive CD8 fraction, excluding terminally differentiated effector memory CD45RA+ cells. Specimen: naive CD8+ T cells sorted from blood. Source of these receptors: a man between 18 and 29 years old in good health.

V and J are TRBV5-8 and TRBJ2-7, with no clear D. Germline lookup yields CDR1 SGHTS and CDR2 YDEGEE. The CDR3 runs 12 residues. V dropped 1 base and J dropped 2 bases, with 4 bases sitting between them. The CDR3 nucleotides read TGTGCCAGCAGCTTGTATCCCTACGAGCAGTACTTC. Protein product: CASSLYPYEQYF.

The chain joins TRBV27 to TRBJ2-7; a possible D gene is TRBD2 (6 bases). Per germline, CDR1 MNHEY and CDR2 SMNVEV (reference sequence). V was clipped by 4 bases and J by 3 bases, with 19 bases between them. The CDR3 totals 16 residues. CDR3 sequence: CASSSSYGTLHYEQYF. The CDR3 DNA sequence: TGTGCCAGCAGTTCATCCTATGGGACTTTACACTACGAGCAGTACTTC.

The V call is TRBV4-1, the J call TRBJ1-6; tentative D call: TRBD1 (6 bases). V dropped 1 base and J dropped 4 bases, with 8 bases sitting between them. In germline, CDR1 is MGHRA, CDR2 YSYEKL. The length of the CDR3 is 15 residues. The CDR3 DNA is TGCGCCAGCAGCCAAGTGCAGGGGTATAATTCACCCCTCCACTTT. Encoded protein: CASSQVQGYNSPLHF.

The J gene is TRBJ2-1, the V gene TRBV7-9; a possible D gene is TRBD1 (5 bases). The CDR3 runs 16 residues. V lost 1 base, J lost 7 bases, and 17 bases lay in between. The germline V gene has CDR1 SEHNR and CDR2 FQNEAQ (reference sequence). CDR3 in DNA: TGTGCCAGCAGCTTAGGTTGGGGCGAGTCGGAAAATGAGCAGTTCTTC. Protein sequence: CASSLGWGESENEQFF. The whole variable domain, remainder taken from reference TRBV7-9 and TRBJ2-1, is DTGVSQNPRHKITKRGQNVTFRCDPISEHNRLYWYRQTLGQGPEFLTYFQNEAQLEKSRLLSDRFSAERPKGSFSTLEIQRTEQGDSAMYLCASSLGWGESENEQFFGPGTRLTVL.

This clone was seen only once. The chain employs TRBV9 and TRBJ1-1, with a tentative D call TRBD1 (5 bases). With 0 bases removed from V and 8 bases from J, the gap between germline ends came to 14 bases. Per the germline V gene, CDR1 is SGDLS and CDR2 is YYNGEE. The CDR3 is 14 amino acids. CDR3 amino acids: CASSVGGGTKEAFF. CDR3 nucleotide sequence: TGTGCCAGCAGCGTAGGAGGAGGGACGAAAGAAGCTTTCTTT. Full variable domain (remainder filled in from reference TRBV9 and TRBJ1-1): DSGVTQTPKHLITATGQRVTLRCSPRSGDLSVYWYQQSLDQGLQFLIQYYNGEERAKGNILERFSAQQFPDLHSELNLSSLELGDSALYFCASSVGGGTKEAFFGQGTRLTVV.

The DNA of the CDR3 is TGTGCCAGCAGTGAAGCGGGGCTAGCGGGAGTCGAGCAGTACTTC. Amino acids: CASSEAGLAGVEQYF. The chain couples TRBV2 to TRBJ2-7, with 10 bases that match TRBD2. With 0 bases clipped from V and 6 bases from J, the junction kept 5 bases outside the gene matches. Per the germline V gene, CDR1 is SNHLY and CDR2 is FYNNEI. The CDR3 sequence is 15 residues long.

This clone came up a few times. At the DNA level, this CDR3 is encoded by other sequences in the same sample as well. CDR3 loop: CASSLDSSYEQYF. The CDR3 DNA reads TGTGCCAGCAGCTTAGACAGCTCCTACGAGCAGTACTTC. This rearrangement joins TRBV7-6 to TRBJ2-7; no reliable D call. From germline, CDR1 is SGHVS and CDR2 FNYEAQ. V was shortened by 1 base and J by 0 bases, with 4 bases between the two germline ends. This CDR3 contains 13 residues.

This clone was counted a single time. Other DNA sequences in this specimen translate into the identical CDR3. V and J are TRBV27 and TRBJ2-1; 10 nucleotides line up with TRBD2. The germline CDR1 and CDR2 sequences are MNHEY and SMNVEV (reference sequence). The CDR3 totals 15 residues. V shed 3 bases and J 2 bases; nucleotides not matched to a gene: 1. The CDR3 loop reads CASSFSGGAYNEQFF. The CDR3 coding sequence is TGTGCCAGCAGTTTCAGCGGGGGGGCCTACAATGAGCAGTTCTTC.

The chain is built from TRBV6-1 and TRBJ2-7, with TRBD2 identical over 8 bases. CDR3 length: 14 residues. Germline CDR1 reads MNHNS; CDR2 reads SASEGT. The trim removed 8 bases at V and 2 bases at J, leaving 8 bases unmatched. CDR3 sequence reads: CASLRRGVPYEQYF. The CDR3 nucleotides are TGTGCCAGCCTCCGGCGGGGGGTACCCTACGAGCAGTACTTC.

This chain uses TRBV13 with TRBJ2-5; 7 bases agree with TRBD1. The germline V gene encodes CDR1 PRHDT and CDR2 FYEKMQ (reference sequence). The CDR3 sequence is 14 residues long. J lost 5 bases, V lost 2 bases, and 5 bases had no gene match. CDR3 sequence (DNA): TGTGCCAGCAGCTTAACAGGGGCGTTGGAGACCCAGTACTTC. As protein: CASSLTGALETQYF. Drawing the rest from reference TRBV13 and TRBJ2-5, the complete variable domain is AAGVIQSPRHLIKEKRETATLKCYPIPRHDTVYWYQQGPGQDPQFLISFYEKMQSDKGSIPDRFSAQQFSDYHSELNMSSLELGDSALYFCASSLTGALETQYFGPGTRLLVL.

The V call is TRBV5-5, the J call TRBJ1-3, with D unresolved. The V end was cut by 2 bases, the J end by 3 bases, with 12 bases between. The germline V gene encodes CDR1 SGHKS and CDR2 YYEKEE (reference sequence). This CDR3 region has 15 residues. CDR3 in DNA: TGTGCCAGCAGCTTCGGACGGAGTGATGGAAACACCATATATTTT. Encoded protein: CASSFGRSDGNTIYF. The complete variable domain, with remaining parts taken from reference TRBV5-5 and TRBJ1-3, reads DAGVTQSPTHLIKTRGQQVTLRCSPISGHKSVSWYQQVLGQGPQFIFQYYEKEERGRGNFPDRFSARQFPNYSSELNVNALLLGDSALYLCASSFGRSDGNTIYFGEGSWLTVV.

The chain carries TRBV14 and TRBJ1-1; D not certain. The CDR3 extends over 15 amino acids. Trimming stripped 1 base from V and 3 bases from J, with 12 bases between. The germline gives CDR1 SGHDN, CDR2 FVKESK. CDR3 residues: CASSQGAPGYTEAFF. The CDR3 DNA is TGTGCCAGCAGCCAAGGGGCCCCGGGGTACACTGAAGCTTTCTTT.

J is TRBJ2-2 and V is TRBV10-1; D perhaps matches TRBD1 (6 bases). Germline-derived CDR1 and CDR2 are WNHNN and SYGVQD (reference sequence). The CDR3 loop spans 12 amino acids. The germline V and J ends were trimmed by 8 bases and 5 bases, with 9 bases remaining between them. The CDR3, as DNA: TGCGCCAGCCAACAGGGAACCGGGGAGCTGTTTTTT. Amino acid sequence: CASQQGTGELFF.

The chain couples TRBV27 to TRBJ2-7; 7 bases match TRBD1. The CDR3 length is 16 residues. The germline V gene has CDR1 MNHEY and CDR2 SMNVEV (reference sequence). J gave up 4 bases and V 5 bases, and 14 bases lay outside the gene matches. The CDR3, as DNA: TGTGCCAGCAGTCTCTCCCTCGGGACAGTGACTTACGAGCAGTACTTC. Translated, it gives CASSLSLGTVTYEQYF.

The CDR3, as DNA: TGTGCCAGCAGCTTATATCCGGCGGGAGGGCCGGACAATGAGCAGTTCTTC. This gives the protein CASSLYPAGGPDNEQFF. The V and J genes are TRBV11-2 and TRBJ2-1; 9 positions match TRBD2. Germline-derived CDR1 and CDR2 are SGHAT and FQNNGV. This CDR3 comprises 17 residues. Trimming cost V 2 bases and J 5 bases; bases outside gene matches: 10.

V gene TRBV13 combines with J gene TRBJ1-4, with unresolved D. V lost 0 bases to trimming and J lost 5 bases, with 4 bases between them. Germline loops: CDR1 PRHDT, CDR2 FYEKMQ (reference sequence). The CDR3 runs to 13 residues. CDR3 nucleotide sequence: TGTGCCAGCAGCTTAGGAGAGAATGAAAAACTGTTTTTT. It encodes CASSLGENEKLFF.